Presented here are 2 T cell receptor beta chains from one specimen sequenced in a study of T cell responses to AZD1222 COVID-19 vaccine. TCRdb keeps only in-frame clones here, not all; method: immunoSEQ multiplex PCR. Seen here are roughly 150,000 clones, about 80% observed once, and the top ten hold roughly 3.9%. Sequencing used peripheral blood, obtained on day 0 of AZD1222 vaccination. These receptors all stem from an adult in good health.

V gene TRBV6-2 or TRBV6-3 combines with J gene TRBJ1-2; D is possibly TRBD1 (6 bases). This CDR3 contains 15 residues. CDR1 and CDR2 (germline): MNHEY, SVGEGT. The V and J ends lost 5 bases and 0 bases respectively, with 13 bases between them. CDR3: CASSPQGPSNYGYTF. DNA of the CDR3: TGTGCCAGCAGTCCACAGGGACCTTCTAACTATGGCTACACCTTC.

The genes are TRBV28 and TRBJ1-2; 8 positions agree with TRBD1. Trimming at V came to 2 bases and at J to 7 bases, leaving 9 bases not matched to a gene. The CDR3 is made up of 15 amino acids. Germline V gives CDR1 MDHEN, CDR2 SYDVKM. For the CDR3, the DNA is TGTGCCAGCAGTTTAAACCCCGGACAGGGAGGTGGCTACACCTTC. It encodes CASSLNPGQGGGYTF.